The rows below give T cell receptor beta chains drawn from one sample of a study of cytomegalovirus exposure and HLA in healthy donors. Method: immunoSEQ multiplex PCR; TCRdb's copy keeps in-frame clones and lacks some. This table has approximately 120,000 clones, 88% appearing once. Sequenced input: PBMCs. Source of these receptors: a woman aged 18-29 years in good health and CMV-seronegative. Both conserved end residues are part of each CDR3. The D gene is left open where the match is weak. Not every row has a clone size; where given, it reads once, few, many or a size class.

>TRBD1|.|TRBJ1-6|TRBV30
CAWAGQVNSPLHF
TGTGCCTGGGCCGGACAGGTCAATTCACCCCTCCACTTT
>.|.|TRBJ1-2|TRBV9
CASSVVPGLYGYTF
TGTGCCAGCAGCGTAGTTCCAGGGCTCTATGGCTACACCTTC
>TRBD2|once|TRBJ2-2|TRBV9
CASSPSSGNTGELFF
TGTGCCAGCAGCCCCTCTAGCGGGAATACCGGGGAGCTGTTTTTT
>.|.|TRBJ1-1|TRBV20-1
CSAVRTEAFF
TGCAGTGCTGTTCGGACTGAAGCTTTCTTT
>TRBD1|.|TRBJ1-1|TRBV9
CASSLGQANTEAFF
TGTGCCAGCAGCCTGGGACAGGCGAACACTGAAGCTTTCTTT
>.|.|TRBJ1-6|TRBV4-3
CASSRIPGHYNSPLHF
TGCGCCAGCAGCCGGATCCCGGGACACTATAATTCACCCCTCCACTTT
>TRBD2|.|TRBJ2-5|TRBV5-8
CASSLELAGPPQYF
TGTGCCAGCAGCTTGGAACTAGCGGGACCCCCTCAGTACTTC
>TRBD1|.|TRBJ2-3|TRBV7-6
CASSLIIGQGEDTQYF
TGTGCCAGCAGCTTAATAATCGGCCAGGGGGAGGATACGCAGTATTTT
>TRBD1|.|TRBJ1-1|TRBV2
CASSGQGAAFF
TGTGCCAGCAGTGGACAGGGGGCAGCTTTCTTT
>TRBD2|many|TRBJ2-2|TRBV5-4
CASSFTGGGELFF
TGTGCCAGCAGCTTTACGGGAGGCGGGGAGCTGTTTTTT